Shown below are 21 T cell receptor beta chains from a single sample sequenced in a study of cytomegalovirus exposure and HLA in healthy donors (dated by TCRdb to the late 2010s). The library relied on the immunoSEQ multiplex PCR assay. The multiplex PCR relied on a mix of 60 forward primers for TCR Vbeta segments and 13 reverse primers for TCR Jbeta segments. In its TCRdb copy, this immuneACCESS table keeps in-frame sequences only and misses some clones. Where compared with another copy, unresolved V genes explain less than half of these, and the others have no known cause. The sample table contains 55,000 or so clones; only one count was recorded for roughly 85% of them. The ten largest clonotypes hold roughly 1.6% of the sample. Sequenced material: PBMCs. The receptors were sampled from a man aged 25-45 years in good health and CMV-seronegative.

The V call is TRBV6-1, the J call TRBJ1-4, with TRBD1 matching over 7 bases. Germline V gene lookup returns CDR1 MNHNS and CDR2 SASEGT. The CDR3 runs 14 residues. Germline trimming cut 6 bases from V and 5 bases from J; bases unmatched to any gene: 6. The CDR3, as DNA: TGTGCCAGCAGCCGAGACAGGGTGAATGAAAAACTGTTTTTT. This sequence encodes CASSRDRVNEKLFF.

The chain carries TRBV2 and TRBJ1-5, with D tentatively TRBD1 (6 bases). Germline lookup yields CDR1 SNHLY and CDR2 FYNNEI. The CDR3 runs 13 residues. V lost 7 bases, J lost 7 bases, and 14 bases lay in between. In DNA, the CDR3 is TGTGCCAGCACCCTCGAGGGGGGGCAGCCCCAGCATTTT. Its translation: CASTLEGGQPQHF.

V and J are TRBV28 and TRBJ1-2; D is perhaps TRBD1 (6 bases). Trimming removed 8 bases at V and 1 base at J, with 14 bases between. Germline V gene sequence: CDR1 MDHEN, CDR2 SYDVKM. This CDR3 region has 14 residues. The CDR3 region is CASGVRGRNYGYTF. The CDR3 coding sequence is TGTGCCAGCGGCGTCAGGGGTCGTAACTATGGCTACACCTTC.

The rearrangement uses TRBV18 and TRBJ2-1; 8 bases line up with TRBD2. The CDR3 runs to 14 residues. V lost 8 bases and J lost 4; bases outside the gene matches: 7. CDR1 and CDR2 (germline): KGHSH, LQKENI. In nucleotides, the CDR3 is TGTGCCAGCCAAGCGGGAGCCCTTTACAATGAGCAGTTCTTC. It translates to CASQAGALYNEQFF.

This clone was detected a few times. The rearrangement joins TRBV4-3 to TRBJ2-1; no reliable D call. The V end was cut by 0 bases, the J end by 7 bases, with 7 bases between. The CDR3 has 13 residues. Germline loops: CDR1 LGHNA, CDR2 YSLEER. CDR3 residues: CASSQENTNEQFF. CDR3 DNA sequence: TGCGCCAGCAGCCAAGAAAACACGAATGAGCAGTTCTTC.

The chain combines TRBV5-4 with TRBJ1-4; 7 bases line up with TRBD1. This CDR3 contains 14 residues. CDR1 is SGHNT and CDR2 is YYREEE in the germline V gene (reference sequence). After removal of 3 bases from V and 3 bases from J, the junction contained 2 bases not matched to a gene. CDR3 DNA sequence: TGTGCCAGCAGCTCCGGGACAGCTAATGAAAAACTGTTTTTT. It encodes CASSSGTANEKLFF.

The V and J genes are TRBV7-9 and TRBJ2-2, with D perhaps TRBD1 (5 bases). From germline, CDR1 is SEHNR and CDR2 FQNEAQ (reference sequence). V was cut by 4 bases and J by 4 bases, with 13 bases left in between. The CDR3 is 15 residues long. The CDR3 region has the DNA TGTGCCAGCAGCTCCCAGGGTCTGGGCACCGGGGAGCTGTTTTTT. Its translation: CASSSQGLGTGELFF.

This chain links TRBV30 with TRBJ1-6; 8 bases fit TRBD1. The V and J ends lost 1 base and 10 bases, in that order; junction bases with no gene match: 3. The CDR3 totals 13 residues. Per the germline V gene, CDR1 is GTSNPN and CDR2 is SVGIG (reference sequence). The CDR3 DNA reads as TGTGCCTGGAGTGCGACAGGGGCATCACCCCTCCACTTT. Amino acids: CAWSATGASPLHF.

V and J are TRBV5-6 and TRBJ2-7; 7 nucleotides line up with TRBD2. CDR3 length: 14 residues. Germline V lookup: CDR1 SGHDT, CDR2 YYEEEE. After removal of 0 bases from V and 3 bases from J, the junction contained 3 bases not matched to a gene. Written as DNA, the CDR3 is TGTGCCAGCAGCTTGGGGGGACTATACTACGAGCAGTACTTC. As protein: CASSLGGLYYEQYF.

This clone showed up just a few times. This chain links TRBV19 with TRBJ2-3; 9 nucleotides line up with TRBD2. The CDR3 sequence is 15 residues long. In germline, CDR1 is LNHDA, CDR2 SQIVND (reference sequence). V shed 5 bases and J 1 base; nucleotides not matched to a gene: 4. For the CDR3, the DNA is TGTGCCAGTAGTCCGTGGACTAGCGGCACAGATACGCAGTATTTT. Translating gives CASSPWTSGTDTQYF.

CDR3 loop: CASAPGGGNQPQHF. DNA of the CDR3: TGTGCCAGTGCTCCAGGGGGAGGCAATCAGCCCCAGCATTTT. This chain joins TRBV28 and TRBJ1-5, with 7 bases lining up with TRBD1. Losses at the gene ends were 9 bases for V and 2 bases for J; bases not matched to a gene: 7. This CDR3 comprises 14 residues. Germline assignment: CDR1 MDHEN and CDR2 SYDVKM.

The DNA of the CDR3 is TGTGCCAGCAGCTTCAATCGACAAAGCGGCGTGAACACTGAAGCTTTCTTT. As protein: CASSFNRQSGVNTEAFF. The chain uses TRBV7-9 and TRBJ1-1; D is unclear. Germline V gives CDR1 SEHNR, CDR2 FQNEAQ (reference sequence). The CDR3 sequence is 17 residues long. The ends were cut back, 3 bases at V and 0 bases at J, with 17 bases in the middle.

This clone appeared a single time. The chain has TRBV4-1 and TRBJ2-1; 13 bases fit TRBD2. This CDR3 region has 18 residues. Germline V CDR1 and CDR2: MGHRA, YSYEKL. Unmatched junction bases numbered 10, after V lost 1 base and J lost 7 bases. The CDR3 sequence is CASSQARLAGGRWNEQFF. CDR3 sequence (DNA): TGCGCCAGCAGCCAAGCCCGACTAGCGGGAGGTAGATGGAATGAGCAGTTCTTC.

The V gene is TRBV19, the J gene TRBJ1-5, with 7 bases that match TRBD1. Germline V CDR1 and CDR2: LNHDA, SQIVND (reference sequence). The CDR3 has 13 amino acids. V lost 7 bases and J lost 3; bases outside the gene matches: 3. For the CDR3, the DNA is TGTGCCAGTACTACAGGGGCCAATCAGCCCCAGCATTTT. Translated, it gives CASTTGANQPQHF.

J is TRBJ2-7 and V is TRBV21-1; the table's TRBD2 call for D was not verified on the DNA. TRBV21-1 is marked as a pseudogene. The CDR3 runs to 14 residues. The CDR3 bases are TGTGCCAGCAGCAAACGACGAGCGCCCTACGAGCAGTACTTC. As protein: CASSKRRAPYEQYF.

This clone was observed once. The gene calls are TRBV18 and TRBJ1-5; D is unresolved. CDR3 length equals 13 residues. The germline V gene has CDR1 KGHSH and CDR2 LQKENI. Trimming shortened V by 1 base and J by 5 bases, and 6 bases separated the two germline ends. The CDR3 protein is CASSPQPDQPQHF. The CDR3 DNA sequence: TGTGCCAGCTCACCACAACCGGATCAGCCCCAGCATTTT.

V usage is TRBV28 and J usage is TRBJ2-5; D remains unclear. This CDR3 comprises 12 residues. The V gene's germline CDR1 is MDHEN and CDR2 SYDVKM. With 2 bases removed from V and 5 bases from J, the gap between germline ends came to 6 bases. CDR3 DNA sequence: TGTGCCAGCAGTTTACGCGTGGAGACCCAGTACTTC. Translating it yields CASSLRVETQYF.

The chain carries TRBV11-2 and TRBJ2-7; 10 nucleotides align to TRBD1. Germline values: CDR1 SGHAT, CDR2 FQNNGV. The V and J ends lost 5 bases and 2 bases, in that order; junction bases with no gene match: 6. This CDR3 comprises 15 residues. In DNA form, the CDR3 reads TGTGCCAGCAGCCCTTGGACAGGGGGAACCTACGAGCAGTACTTC. The encoded protein is CASSPWTGGTYEQYF.

The chain joins TRBV27 to TRBJ1-4; a possible D gene is TRBD1 (6 bases). V was clipped by 6 bases and J by 8 bases, with 19 bases between them. Germline V gives CDR1 MNHEY, CDR2 SMNVEV (reference sequence). CDR3 length: 15 residues. CDR3 DNA sequence: TGTGCCAGCAGATTCCAAGGGGGTCCAGAGGAAAAACTGTTTTTT. This translates into CASRFQGGPEEKLFF.

This rearrangement joins TRBV27 to TRBJ1-1; D call uncertain. The V end was cut by 5 bases, the J end by 4 bases, with 11 bases between. The CDR3 is 13 residues long. CDR1 and CDR2 from the germline V gene are MNHEY and SMNVEV (reference sequence). The CDR3 reads CASSPSGFTEAFF. DNA for the CDR3: TGTGCCAGCAGTCCTTCAGGTTTCACTGAAGCTTTCTTT.

The J gene is TRBJ2-2, the V gene TRBV6-1; D remains unclear. The germline V gene has CDR1 MNHNS and CDR2 SASEGT. Trimming took off 5 bases at V and 5 bases at J, with 15 bases between the two ends. The CDR3 length is 15 residues. The CDR3 loop is CASSFPAQVTGELFF. The CDR3 nucleotides read TGTGCCAGCAGTTTCCCGGCCCAGGTAACCGGGGAGCTGTTTTTT.